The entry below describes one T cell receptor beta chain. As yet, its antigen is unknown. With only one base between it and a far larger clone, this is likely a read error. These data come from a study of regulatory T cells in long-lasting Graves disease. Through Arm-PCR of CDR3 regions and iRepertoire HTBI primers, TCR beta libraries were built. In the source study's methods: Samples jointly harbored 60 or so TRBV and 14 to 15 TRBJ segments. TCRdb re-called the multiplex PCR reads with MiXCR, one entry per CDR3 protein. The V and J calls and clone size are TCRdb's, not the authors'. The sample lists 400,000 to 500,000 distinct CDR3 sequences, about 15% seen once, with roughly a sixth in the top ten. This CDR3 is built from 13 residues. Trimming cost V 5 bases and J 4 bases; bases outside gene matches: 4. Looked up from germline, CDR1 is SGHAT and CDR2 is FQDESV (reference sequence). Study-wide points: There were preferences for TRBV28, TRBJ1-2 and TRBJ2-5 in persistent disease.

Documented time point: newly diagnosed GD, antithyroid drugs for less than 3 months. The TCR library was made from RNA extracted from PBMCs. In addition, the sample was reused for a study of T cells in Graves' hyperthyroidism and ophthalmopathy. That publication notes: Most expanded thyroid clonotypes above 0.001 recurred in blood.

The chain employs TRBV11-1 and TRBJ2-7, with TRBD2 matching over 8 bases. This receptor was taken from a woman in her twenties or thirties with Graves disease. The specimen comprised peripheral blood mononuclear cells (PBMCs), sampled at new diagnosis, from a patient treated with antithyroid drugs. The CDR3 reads CASSQGLGYEQYF. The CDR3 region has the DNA TGTGCCAGCAGCCAGGGACTAGGGTACGAGCAGTACTTC.